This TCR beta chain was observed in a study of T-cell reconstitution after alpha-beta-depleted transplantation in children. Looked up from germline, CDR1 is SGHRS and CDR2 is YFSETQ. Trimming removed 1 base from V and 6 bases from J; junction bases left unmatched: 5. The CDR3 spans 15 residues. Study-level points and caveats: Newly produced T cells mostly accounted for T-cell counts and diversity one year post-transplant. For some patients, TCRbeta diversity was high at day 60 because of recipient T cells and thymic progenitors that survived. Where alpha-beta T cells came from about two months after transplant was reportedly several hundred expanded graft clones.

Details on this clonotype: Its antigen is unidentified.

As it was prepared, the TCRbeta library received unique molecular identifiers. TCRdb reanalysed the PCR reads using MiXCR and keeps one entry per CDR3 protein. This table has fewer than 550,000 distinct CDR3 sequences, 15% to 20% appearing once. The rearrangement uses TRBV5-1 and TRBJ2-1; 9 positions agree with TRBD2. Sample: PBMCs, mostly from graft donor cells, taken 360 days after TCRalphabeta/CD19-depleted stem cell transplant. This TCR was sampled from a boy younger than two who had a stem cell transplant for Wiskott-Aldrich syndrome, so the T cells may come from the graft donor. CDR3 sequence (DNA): TGCGCCAGCAGCTTGAGAGCGGGGGGAACCAATGAGCAGTTCTTC. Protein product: CASSLRAGGTNEQFF. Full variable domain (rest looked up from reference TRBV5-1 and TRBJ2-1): KAGVTQTPRYLIKTRGQQVTLSCSPISGHRSVSWYQQTPGQGLQFLFEYFSETQRNKGNFPGRFSGRQFSNSRSEMNVSTLELGDSALYLCASSLRAGGTNEQFFGPGTRLTVL.